Shown below are 30 T cell receptor beta chains from a single sample sequenced in a study of T cells in Graves' hyperthyroidism and ophthalmopathy. TCR beta CDR3 regions were amplified from RNA. Carried out on the TCR CDR3, a first-round RT-PCR used the HTBI primer set. TCRdb reprocessed the multiplex PCR reads with MiXCR, giving one entry per CDR3 protein. In the table there are around 490,000 distinct CDR3 sequences, 15% to 20% of which are singletons. Sequenced: blood. These receptor sequences come from a man in his forties with Graves' ophthalmopathy.

This clonotype was detected ten times or more. The CDR3 DNA sequence: TGTGCCAGCACCCTCCGGTGGACAGGGGGGGAAGGCTACACCTTC. Translation gives CASTLRWTGGEGYTF. The chain recombines TRBV12-3 or TRBV12-4 with TRBJ1-2, with TRBD1 identical over 10 bases. The CDR3 is 15 residues long. The V gene end was trimmed by 7 bases and the J gene end by 8 bases; junction bases not matched to a gene: 13.

Only a few counts were recorded for this clonotype. J is TRBJ2-7 and V is TRBV6-2 or TRBV6-3; 15 nucleotides match TRBD2. V shed 6 bases, J shed 0 bases, and the junction held 6 bases outside the gene matches. The CDR3 has 17 residues. Germline assignment: CDR1 MNHEY and CDR2 SVGEGT. This CDR3 is CASRPGLAGGYSYEQYF. The CDR3 DNA follows: TGTGCCAGCAGGCCGGGACTAGCGGGAGGTTACTCCTACGAGCAGTACTTC.

The V and J genes are TRBV20-1 and TRBJ2-2, with 11 bases identical to TRBD2. This CDR3 contains 15 residues. The germline CDR1 and CDR2 sequences are DFQATT and SNEGSKA (reference sequence). J was trimmed by 5 bases and V by 1 base; bases with no gene match: 3. The CDR3 is CSARGLAGSTGELFF. The CDR3, as DNA: TGCAGTGCTAGAGGACTAGCGGGAAGTACCGGGGAGCTGTTTTTT.

The chain joins TRBV10-3 to TRBJ2-2, with unresolved D. This CDR3 has 14 amino acids. Germline V gene lookup returns CDR1 ENHRY and CDR2 SYGVKD. The V end lost 0 bases, the J end lost 5 bases, and 7 bases lay between the germline ends. The CDR3, as DNA: TGTGCCATCAGTGAGTCGGCCCAGACCGGGGAGCTGTTTTTT. Protein sequence: CAISESAQTGELFF.

A note on this clonotype: A much larger clone lies one base from this, so it may be a read error. The chain combines TRBV12-3 or TRBV12-4 with TRBJ2-5, with 9 bases that match TRBD2. This CDR3 region has 16 residues. Unmatched junction bases numbered 9, after V lost 3 bases and J lost 4 bases. CDR3 coding DNA: TGTGCCAGCAGTTTGATGGTAGCGGGAGTTGGAGAGACCCAGTACTTC. Its translation: CASSLMVAGVGETQYF.

This clonotype was recorded many times. V gene TRBV20-1 combines with J gene TRBJ2-5, with D perhaps matching TRBD1 or TRBD2 (5 bases each). Trimming took off 5 bases at V and 5 bases at J, with 12 bases between the two ends. CDR1 is DFQATT, CDR2 SNEGSKA, per germline (reference sequence). The CDR3 consists of 12 residues. This CDR3 is CSAEDWGETQYF. The CDR3 region has the DNA TGCAGTGCTGAGGACTGGGGGGAGACCCAGTACTTC.

This clonotype has at least ten counts. This sequence joins TRBV11-2 and TRBJ1-1; D is unclear. V shed 3 bases and J shed 10 bases, with 9 bases lying between them. CDR1 and CDR2 from the germline V gene are SGHAT and FQNNGV. The CDR3 sequence is 11 residues long. The CDR3 reads CASSFDKRAFF. CDR3 sequence (DNA): TGTGCCAGCAGCTTCGACAAGCGAGCTTTCTTT.

This clonotype was picked up a small number of times. V and J are TRBV30 and TRBJ1-1, with D possibly being TRBD1 (6 bases). Germline CDR1 and CDR2: GTSNPN and SVGIG (reference sequence). CDR3 length: 10 amino acids. Trimming removed 8 bases at V and 6 bases at J, with 10 bases between. The CDR3 region has the DNA TGTGCCCACAGGGAGTCTGAAGCTTTCTTT. This gives the protein CAHRESEAFF.

This clonotype was recorded at least ten times. The chain has TRBV12-3 or TRBV12-4 and TRBJ1-1; TRBD1 might be the D (6 bases). Trimming shortened V by 7 bases and J by 0 bases, and 15 bases separated the two germline ends. There are 15 residues in the CDR3. DNA of the CDR3: TGTGCCAGCACCTCGACAGGCGCCTTGAACACTGAAGCTTTCTTT. It codes for CASTSTGALNTEAFF.

The genes are TRBV6-1 and TRBJ1-5, with D unclear. Per germline, CDR1 MNHNS and CDR2 SASEGT. The CDR3 runs 15 residues. V lost 2 bases and J lost 1, with 9 bases in between. DNA for the CDR3: TGTGCCAGCAGTGAATCGGGCCCCAGCAATCAGCCCCAGCATTTT. As protein: CASSESGPSNQPQHF.

The J gene is TRBJ1-5, the V gene TRBV15; D is unresolved. This CDR3 contains 15 residues. The V gene's germline CDR1 is LNHNV and CDR2 YYDKDF (reference sequence). Trimming took off 0 bases at V and 7 bases at J, with 13 bases between the two ends. Written as DNA, the CDR3 is TGTGCCACCAGCAGAGATCGCATTTATACCCAGCCCCAGCATTTT. Translation gives CATSRDRIYTQPQHF.

This clonotype appeared a single time. The chain is built from TRBV6-1 and TRBJ2-6; D not resolved. CDR3 length equals 15 residues. Germline CDR1 MNHNS, CDR2 SASEGT. Trimming removed 6 bases at V and 4 bases at J, with 13 bases between. The DNA for the CDR3 is TGTGCCAGCAGCCAATTCTTAGGAGGGGCCAACGTCCTGACTTTC. It translates to CASSQFLGGANVLTF.

J is TRBJ1-6 and V is TRBV7-2; D gene unclear. This CDR3 is built from 17 residues. Germline V CDR1 and CDR2: SGHTA, FQGNSA. With 3 bases removed from V and 9 bases from J, the gap between germline ends came to 21 bases. In DNA form, the CDR3 reads TGTGCCAGCAGCTTTGGAGGTGCCGCGTCAGTACGTTCACCCCTCCACTTT. Translation gives CASSFGGAASVRSPLHF. The full variable domain, with the rest looked up from reference TRBV7-2 and TRBJ1-6, is GAGVSQSPSNKVTEKGKDVELRCDPISGHTALYWYRQSLGQGLEFLIYFQGNSAPDKSGLPSDRFSAERTGGSVSTLTIQRTQQEDSAVYLCASSFGGAASVRSPLHFGNGTRLTVT.

This clonotype has just a few counts. CDR3 sequence (DNA): TGTGCCAGCTCCCCTACGGGACAGCGGAACACTGAAGCTTTCTTT. Translated, it gives CASSPTGQRNTEAFF. This chain uses TRBV18 with TRBJ1-1; 7 bases align to TRBD1. The CDR3 has 15 amino acids. Germline V gives CDR1 KGHSH, CDR2 LQKENI. The trim removed 6 bases at V and 1 base at J, leaving 8 bases unmatched.

J is TRBJ2-1 and V is TRBV20-1; TRBD2 agrees at 7 bases. This CDR3 contains 14 residues. J lost 7 bases, V lost 5 bases, and 11 bases had no gene match. Germline loops: CDR1 DFQATT, CDR2 SNEGSKA (reference sequence). The CDR3 sequence is CSAFFLGGPNEQFF. The CDR3 DNA sequence: TGCAGTGCTTTTTTTTTGGGAGGGCCAAATGAGCAGTTCTTC.

The V and J genes are TRBV11-2 and TRBJ1-5; no clear D gene. Trimming took 1 base from V and 1 from J, leaving 5 bases between them. The CDR3 totals 14 residues. CDR1 is SGHAT, CDR2 FQNNGV, per germline. The CDR3 DNA follows: TGTGCCAGCAGCTTAGTCTGGAGCAATCAGCCCCAGCATTTT. This codes for CASSLVWSNQPQHF. Filled out from reference TRBV11-2 and TRBJ1-5, the complete variable domain reads EAGVAQSPRYKIIEKRQSVAFWCNPISGHATLYWYQQILGQGPKLLIQFQNNGVVDDSQLPKDRFSAERLKGVDSTLKIQPAKLEDSAVYLCASSLVWSNQPQHFGDGTRLSIL.

The CDR3 DNA reads as TGTGCCAGCAGCGTCGATGAGTCCTACAATGAGCAGTTCTTC. It yields the protein CASSVDESYNEQFF. J is TRBJ2-1 and V is TRBV9; D gene unclear. The germline CDR1 and CDR2 sequences are SGDLS and YYNGEE. CDR3 length equals 14 residues. The V end was cut by 2 bases, the J end by 1 base, with 7 bases between.

The rearrangement uses TRBV3-1 and TRBJ2-1; D is unclear. From germline, CDR1 is LGHDT and CDR2 YNNKEL (reference sequence). The V gene lost 4 bases and the J gene lost 4 bases, with 11 bases spanning the gap. This CDR3 is 14 amino acids long. The CDR3 sequence is CASSLDQAYNEQFF. CDR3 in DNA: TGTGCCAGCAGCCTAGATCAGGCTTACAATGAGCAGTTCTTC.

This clonotype appeared many times. The chain joins TRBV20-1 to TRBJ2-7; 10 nucleotides line up with TRBD1. The CDR3 covers 15 residues. Germline lookup yields CDR1 DFQATT and CDR2 SNEGSKA (reference sequence). V shed 0 bases and J 3 bases; nucleotides not matched to a gene: 5. The CDR3 region is CSARDPGQGIYEQYF. CDR3 in DNA: TGCAGTGCTAGAGATCCGGGACAGGGGATCTACGAGCAGTACTTC.

This clonotype was counted only a few times. The chain employs TRBV2 and TRBJ1-3; no definite D call. The CDR3 extends over 13 amino acids. In germline, CDR1 is SNHLY, CDR2 FYNNEI. Trimming shortened V by 7 bases and J by 4 bases, and 11 bases separated the two germline ends. This CDR3 is CASNGDGGNTIYF. The CDR3 DNA is TGTGCCAGCAACGGAGACGGAGGAAACACCATATATTTT. Based on the CDR3 plus reference TRBV2 and TRBJ1-3, the full variable domain is EPEVTQTPSHQVTQMGQEVILRCVPISNHLYFYWYRQILGQKVEFLVSFYNNEISEKSEIFDDQFSVERPDGSNFTLKIRSTKLEDSAMYFCASNGDGGNTIYFGEGSWLTVV.

The chain uses TRBV20-1 and TRBJ1-5; TRBD1 agrees at 11 bases. Looked up from germline, CDR1 is DFQATT and CDR2 is SNEGSKA (reference sequence). The CDR3 runs to 12 residues. V dropped 5 bases and J dropped 7; count of bases not matched to a gene: 1. The DNA of the CDR3 is TGCAGTGCTGGGACAGGGGGACAGCCCCAGCATTTT. Protein sequence: CSAGTGGQPQHF.

This chain uses TRBV29-1 with TRBJ1-1, with D hard to call. The length of the CDR3 is 12 residues. V was clipped by 6 bases and J by 4 bases, with 12 bases between them. CDR1 is SQVTM, CDR2 ANQGSEA, per germline. The CDR3 DNA reads as TGCAGCGTCGCCACAGTGTCCACTGAAGCTTTCTTT. It encodes CSVATVSTEAFF.

CDR3 protein: CASSLGLPWIGKGETQYF. DNA of the CDR3: TGTGCCAGCAGCTTAGGCTTACCCTGGATAGGGAAGGGAGAGACCCAGTACTTC. V gene TRBV7-2 combines with J gene TRBJ2-5; D remains unclear. This CDR3 has 18 residues. Germline assignment: CDR1 SGHTA and CDR2 FQGNSA. Trimming removed 1 base at V and 4 bases at J, with 22 bases between.

The DNA for the CDR3 is TGTGCCAACCAGGGCGGAGAGGGTCAGTACTTC. It is translated as CANQGGEGQYF. The chain employs TRBV5-5 and TRBJ2-4; D may correspond to TRBD1 or TRBD2 (5 bases each). CDR1 is SGHKS and CDR2 is YYEKEE in the germline V gene (reference sequence). The CDR3 runs 11 residues. V was clipped by 9 bases and J by 12 bases, with 16 bases between them.

This clonotype has at least ten counts. The chain carries TRBV28 and TRBJ1-2, with 8 nucleotides matching TRBD1. The germline V gene encodes CDR1 MDHEN and CDR2 SYDVKM. The CDR3 loop spans 17 amino acids. The V gene end was trimmed by 2 bases and the J gene end by 3 bases; junction bases not matched to a gene: 11. CDR3 amino acids: CASSLPGGAGVDYGYTF. CDR3 DNA sequence: TGTGCCAGCAGTTTACCAGGGGGCGCTGGGGTGGACTATGGCTACACCTTC.

The genes are TRBV28 and TRBJ1-3, with 8 bases matching TRBD1. This CDR3 is built from 15 residues. J was trimmed by 3 bases and V by 6 bases; bases with no gene match: 7. Germline V lookup: CDR1 MDHEN, CDR2 SYDVKM. Written as DNA, the CDR3 is TGTGCCAGCAGGACGACAGGGGAAGGTGGAAACACCATATATTTT. Encoded protein: CASRTTGEGGNTIYF.

This clonotype has at least ten counts. V usage is TRBV6-1 and J usage is TRBJ2-5, with 7 bases that match TRBD1. V lost 1 base to trimming and J lost 5 bases; unmatched junction nucleotides: 4. In germline, CDR1 is MNHNS, CDR2 SASEGT. This CDR3 is 14 amino acids long. As DNA, the CDR3 is TGTGCCAGCAGTGAAGGACAGGGAGTGGAGACCCAGTACTTC. Protein: CASSEGQGVETQYF.

This clonotype appeared many times. V gene TRBV12-3 or TRBV12-4 combines with J gene TRBJ2-2, with 8 bases lining up with TRBD2. The length of the CDR3 is 17 residues. The trim removed 5 bases at V and 0 bases at J, leaving 8 bases unmatched. In nucleotides, the CDR3 is TGTGCCAGCAGTCCCCAGTTCGGGGGGGCGAACACCGGGGAGCTGTTTTTT. Translated: CASSPQFGGANTGELFF.

This clonotype was observed at least ten times. V is TRBV3-1 and J is TRBJ1-2; D perhaps matches TRBD1 (5 bases). The CDR3 contains 12 residues. Germline assignment: CDR1 LGHDT and CDR2 YNNKEL (reference sequence). V lost 6 bases to trimming and J lost 4 bases, with 9 bases between them. Written as DNA, the CDR3 is TGTGCCAGCAGTCAGGGTACCTATGGCTACACCTTC. It specifies CASSQGTYGYTF.

This clonotype was found many times. This rearrangement joins TRBV30 to TRBJ2-1; possibly TRBD2 for D (6 bases). CDR3 length: 15 residues. Deletions cut 5 bases from V and 7 bases from J, with 21 bases between. From germline, CDR1 is GTSNPN and CDR2 SVGIG (reference sequence). This CDR3 is CAWVSGRGGVNEQFF. DNA for the CDR3: TGTGCCTGGGTTAGCGGTAGGGGCGGGGTTAATGAGCAGTTCTTC.